This T cell receptor (beta chain) was observed in a study of blood T cell repertoires in COVID-19. Study-wide background: From T cells, B-cell-depleted T cells, or PBMCs came the material, which was cDNA or gDNA.

Study processing details: Amplification from reference gene primers served as the basis for estimated nucleated cell counts. This table comes from immunoSEQ multiplex PCR, and its TCRdb copy is limited to in-frame clones, with some not included. The V and J calls and clone size were taken over from that table, and D and trimming were inferred from the DNA. In the table there are 200,000 to 250,000 clones, less than 85% of which are singletons. CDR1 and CDR2 (germline): SGHNT, YENEEA. The CDR3 is 18 amino acids. The V gene lost 0 bases and the J gene lost 0 bases, with 12 bases spanning the gap. Cohorts were based on clinical histories the participants reported. The recovered donors of Cohort 3 showed two negative PCRs, clearance, or symptom resolution.

The chain couples TRBV11-3 to TRBJ1-6; D may be TRBD1 (5 bases). Source material: PBMCs or T cells enriched from blood (not recorded which). The source of this sequence is a man in his fifties or sixties who had recovered from COVID-19. The CDR3, as DNA: TGTGCCAGCAGCTTAGACAGGGTAGAGTTCTCCTATAATTCACCCCTCCACTTT. Its protein is CASSLDRVEFSYNSPLHF.